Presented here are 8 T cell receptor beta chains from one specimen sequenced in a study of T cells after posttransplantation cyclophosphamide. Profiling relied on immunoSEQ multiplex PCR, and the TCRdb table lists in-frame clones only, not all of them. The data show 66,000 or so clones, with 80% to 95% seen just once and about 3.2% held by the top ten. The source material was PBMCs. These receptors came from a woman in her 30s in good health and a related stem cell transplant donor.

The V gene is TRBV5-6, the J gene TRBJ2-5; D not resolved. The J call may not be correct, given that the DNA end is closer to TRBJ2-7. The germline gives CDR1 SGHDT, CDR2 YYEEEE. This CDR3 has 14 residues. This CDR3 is CASSLGWQLYEQYF. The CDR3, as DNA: TGTGCCAGCAGCTTGGGGTGGCAGCTCTACGAGCAGTACTTC.

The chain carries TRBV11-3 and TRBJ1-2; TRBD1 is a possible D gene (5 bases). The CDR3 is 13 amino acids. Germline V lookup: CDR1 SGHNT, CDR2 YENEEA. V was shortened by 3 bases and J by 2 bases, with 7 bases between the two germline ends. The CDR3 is CASSFRDNYGYTF. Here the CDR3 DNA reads TGTGCCAGCAGCTTCCGGGACAACTATGGCTACACCTTC.

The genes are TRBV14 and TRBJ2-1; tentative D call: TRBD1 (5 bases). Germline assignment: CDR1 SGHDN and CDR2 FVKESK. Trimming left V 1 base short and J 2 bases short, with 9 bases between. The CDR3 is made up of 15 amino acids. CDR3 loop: CASSQGTFTYNEQFF. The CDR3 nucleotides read TGTGCCAGCAGCCAAGGGACATTTACCTACAATGAGCAGTTCTTC. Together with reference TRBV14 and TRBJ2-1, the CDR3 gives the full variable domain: EAGVTQFPSHSVIEKGQTVTLRCDPISGHDNLYWYRRVMGKEIKFLLHFVKESKQDESGMPNNRFLAERTGGTYSTLKVQPAELEDSGVYFCASSQGTFTYNEQFFGPGTRLTVL.

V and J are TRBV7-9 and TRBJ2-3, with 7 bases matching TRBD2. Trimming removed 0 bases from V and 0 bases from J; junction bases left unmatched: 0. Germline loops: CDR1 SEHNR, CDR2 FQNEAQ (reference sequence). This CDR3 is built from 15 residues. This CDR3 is CASSLAAGSTDTQYF. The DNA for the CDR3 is TGTGCCAGCAGCTTAGCAGCGGGGAGCACAGATACGCAGTATTTT.

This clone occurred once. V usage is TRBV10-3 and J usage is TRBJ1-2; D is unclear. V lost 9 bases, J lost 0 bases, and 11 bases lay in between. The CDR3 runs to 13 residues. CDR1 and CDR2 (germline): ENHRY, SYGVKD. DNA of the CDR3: TGTGCCATAGCGTCGGTCGCTAACTATGGCTACACCTTC. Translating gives CAIASVANYGYTF.

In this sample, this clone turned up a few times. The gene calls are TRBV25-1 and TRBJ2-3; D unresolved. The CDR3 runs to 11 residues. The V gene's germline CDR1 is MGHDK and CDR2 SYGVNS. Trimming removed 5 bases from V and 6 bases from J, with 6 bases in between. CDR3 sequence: CASSFGDTQYF. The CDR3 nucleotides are TGTGCCAGCAGTTTTGGGGATACGCAGTATTTT.

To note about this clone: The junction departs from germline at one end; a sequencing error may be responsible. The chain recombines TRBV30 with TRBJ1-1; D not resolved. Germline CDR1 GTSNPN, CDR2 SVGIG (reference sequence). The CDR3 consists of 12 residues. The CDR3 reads CAWRQTNTGAFF. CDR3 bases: TGTGCCTGGAGACAGACGAACACTGGAGCTTTCTTT.

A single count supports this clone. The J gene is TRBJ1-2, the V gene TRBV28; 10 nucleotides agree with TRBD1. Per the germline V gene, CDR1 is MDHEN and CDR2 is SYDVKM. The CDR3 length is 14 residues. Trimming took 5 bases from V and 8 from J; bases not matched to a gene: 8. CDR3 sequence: CASSTLTGGRGYTF. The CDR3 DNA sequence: TGTGCCAGCAGTACCCTGACAGGGGGCCGGGGCTACACCTTC.